This is a list of T cell receptor beta chains from one sample in a study of shared clonotypes between healthy human individuals. This table comes from immunoSEQ multiplex PCR, and its TCRdb copy is limited to in-frame clones, with some not included. The table has 200,000 to 250,000 clones, 50% to 75% seen once. What was sequenced was memory CD4+ T cells sorted from blood. The origin of the receptors is a man under 40 in good health. Both conserved end residues are part of each CDR3. D genes are given only for firm matches. Size tells how often a clone was seen (once, few, many) or the class of an expanded clone, and some rows leave it out.

-	-	TRBJ1-5	TRBV19	CASSSSRSSNQPQHF	TGTGCCAGTAGTTCCTCCCGGAGTAGCAATCAGCCCCAGCATTTT
few	TRBD2	TRBJ2-1	TRBV7-2	CASSPGGSGGYNEQFF	TGTGCCAGCAGCCCCGGTGGTAGCGGGGGGTACAATGAGCAGTTCTTC
few	-	TRBJ1-3	TRBV9	CASSVVGGALSGNTIYF	TGTGCCAGCAGCGTAGTTGGGGGGGCTCTCTCTGGAAACACCATATATTTT
-	TRBD2	TRBJ2-5	TRBV7-2	CASSPLAGGIETQYF	TGTGCCAGCAGCCCACTAGCGGGAGGAATAGAGACCCAGTACTTC
few	-	TRBJ1-2	TRBV10-3	CAISDRQVRPYGYTF	TGTGCCATCAGCGACCGACAGGTCCGACCCTATGGCTACACCTTC
-	-	TRBJ1-5	TRBV5-3	CARSFRDFSNQPQHF	TGTGCCAGAAGCTTCCGGGACTTTAGCAATCAGCCCCAGCATTTT
-	-	TRBJ1-2	TRBV5-1	CASSLESYGYTF	TGCGCCAGCAGCTTGGAATCCTATGGCTACACCTTC
-	-	TRBJ2-7	TRBV11-2	CASSLSAFYEQYF	TGTGCCAGCAGCTTGAGCGCGTTCTACGAGCAGTACTTC
many	-	TRBJ1-2	TRBV19	CASNILGVRANYGYTF	TGTGCCAGTAACATCCTTGGAGTTCGGGCTAACTATGGCTACACCTTC
once	-	TRBJ2-2	TRBV7-6	CASSLVIRSGELFF	TGTGCCAGCAGCTTAGTCATCCGTTCCGGGGAGCTGTTTTTT
once	TRBD1	TRBJ1-2	TRBV9	CASSPEHGTVLGYTF	TGTGCCAGCAGCCCTGAGCACGGGACAGTGCTTGGCTACACCTTC
-	-	TRBJ2-2	TRBV5-4	CASSLATGSRTGELFF	TGTGCCAGCAGCTTGGCTACGGGGAGTCGCACCGGGGAGCTGTTTTTT
few	TRBD1	TRBJ1-2	TRBV5-4	CASGGGPQGNGYTF	TGTGCCAGCGGCGGGGGGCCACAGGGGAATGGCTACACCTTC
-	-	TRBJ1-3	TRBV19	CASSSPSGNTIYF	TGTGCCAGTAGTTCCCCCTCTGGAAACACCATATATTTT
-	-	TRBJ1-2	TRBV28	CASSENGRVYGYTF	TGTGCCAGCAGCGAAAATGGGCGAGTCTATGGCTACACCTTC
-	TRBD2	TRBJ2-1	TRBV19	CASSVTLAGVRGNEQFF	TGTGCCAGTAGTGTTACCTTAGCGGGAGTCCGAGGCAATGAGCAGTTCTTC
-	-	TRBJ2-1	TRBV11-3	CASSLRGDYSGDEQFF	TGTGCCAGCAGCTTGAGGGGGGACTACAGCGGCGATGAGCAGTTCTTC
-	-	TRBJ2-7	TRBV4-3	CASSQSPSAGLEQYF	TGCGCCAGCAGCCAATCCCCGAGCGCTGGGTTGGAGCAGTACTTC
-	TRBD2	TRBJ2-1	TRBV7-2	CASSFSAGVPYNEQFF	TGTGCCAGCAGCTTCTCAGCGGGAGTGCCGTACAATGAGCAGTTCTTC
-	TRBD2	TRBJ2-7	TRBV29-1	CSVGGRAGYEQYF	TGCAGCGTTGGCGGGAGGGCCGGATACGAGCAGTACTTC
-	-	TRBJ2-4	TRBV5-1	CASSLAVADGNIQYF	TGCGCCAGCAGCTTGGCCGTGGCAGATGGGAACATTCAGTACTTC
-	-	TRBJ2-7	TRBV4-1	CASSQDWAALEYEQYF	TGCGCCAGCAGCCAAGATTGGGCAGCGCTCGAGTACGAGCAGTACTTC
-	-	TRBJ2-3	TRBV11-2	CASSLVRGGGDTQYF	TGTGCCAGCAGCTTAGTCAGGGGAGGAGGAGATACGCAGTATTTT
-	-	TRBJ2-5	TRBV7-2	CASSPRDRYQETQYF	TGTGCCAGCAGCCCGAGGGACCGGTACCAAGAGACCCAGTACTTC
-	TRBD2	TRBJ2-1	TRBV5-1	CASKRLAGDNEQFF	TGCGCCAGCAAAAGGCTAGCGGGGGACAATGAGCAGTTCTTC
-	-	TRBJ2-3	TRBV4-2	CASSLRGRKDTQYF	TGTGCCAGCAGCCTTCGAGGGAGGAAGGATACGCAGTATTTT
-	-	TRBJ2-1	TRBV30	CAWSVLGRVKNEQFF	TGTGCCTGGAGTGTCCTCGGGCGGGTGAAAAATGAGCAGTTCTTC
-	TRBD1	TRBJ2-1	TRBV28	CASSLPRTGGRVGFYNEQFF	TGTGCCAGCAGTTTGCCGAGGACAGGGGGTAGAGTAGGTTTCTACAATGAGCAGTTCTTC
once	-	TRBJ2-2	TRBV7-2	CASSLGSLGELFF	TGTGCCAGCAGCTTAGGGTCCCTGGGGGAGCTGTTTTTT
-	TRBD1	TRBJ2-3	TRBV11-2	CASSLQGADTQYF	TGTGCCAGCAGCTTACAGGGGGCAGATACGCAGTATTTT
few	-	TRBJ2-7	TRBV25-1	CASSDSQSSYEQYF	TGTGCCAGCAGTGATTCCCAGAGCTCCTACGAGCAGTACTTC
-	TRBD1	TRBJ1-1	TRBV10-3	CAISDLRQGAITEAFF	TGTGCCATCAGTGATCTCCGTCAGGGGGCGATTACTGAAGCTTTCTTT
-	TRBD2	TRBJ2-1	TRBV25-1	CASSDLGLADHQFF	TGTGCCAGCAGTGATTTAGGACTAGCGGATCATCAGTTCTTC
-	-	TRBJ2-1	TRBV5-1	CASSLVWGTGTYNEQFF	TGCGCCAGCAGCTTGGTATGGGGGACTGGTACCTACAATGAGCAGTTCTTC
-	TRBD2	TRBJ2-7	TRBV9	CASSVELAVLGEQYF	TGTGCCAGCAGCGTAGAACTAGCGGTTCTCGGCGAGCAGTACTTC
few	TRBD2	TRBJ2-2	TRBV7-9	CASIRTSRSGELFF	TGTGCCAGCATCAGGACTAGCAGGTCCGGGGAGCTGTTTTTT